Listed here are 17 T cell receptor beta chains from one sample, sequenced in a study of blood T cell repertoires in COVID-19. Sequencing was performed with immunoSEQ multiplex PCR; in TCRdb, only in-frame clones are kept and a portion is missing. The sample holds approximately 190,000 clones; 88% are singletons and the top ten take around 2.3%. Sample: peripheral blood. The receptors stem from a man aged 70 or older with active or convalescent COVID-19.

This clone was observed a single time. The chain links TRBV29-1 to TRBJ1-2; 8 bases are a match to TRBD1. V lost 0 bases to trimming and J lost 7 bases; unmatched junction nucleotides: 13. This CDR3 is 16 amino acids long. Germline V gene sequence: CDR1 SQVTM, CDR2 ANQGSEA. The CDR3 is CSVEDRRGRGRVGYTF. Here the CDR3 DNA reads TGCAGCGTTGAAGATAGGCGTGGCAGGGGGCGCGTTGGCTACACCTTC.

Turning to this clone: At one end the junction does not follow the germline gene, possibly because of a read error. The chain carries TRBV28 and TRBJ2-7, with TRBD1 matching over 9 bases. This CDR3 is built from 14 residues. CDR1 is MDHEN and CDR2 is SYDVKM in the germline V gene. The CDR3 here is CAGRPGQGRYEQYF. CDR3 coding DNA: TGTGCCGGCAGGCCGGGACAGGGCAGGTACGAGCAGTACTTC.

CDR3 DNA: TGTGCCAGCAGCTTGTATGGCGATACGCAGTATTTT. This sequence encodes CASSLYGDTQYF. The chain is built from TRBV5-6 and TRBJ2-3, with unresolved D. The CDR3 consists of 12 residues. Trimming took off 1 base at V and 6 bases at J, with 6 bases between the two ends. The germline V gene encodes CDR1 SGHDT and CDR2 YYEEEE. Full variable domain (rest looked up from reference TRBV5-6 and TRBJ2-3): DAGVTQSPTHLIKTRGQQVTLRCSPKSGHDTVSWYQQALGQGPQFIFQYYEEEERQRGNFPDRFSGHQFPNYSSELNVNALLLGDSALYLCASSLYGDTQYFGPGTRLTVL.

This sequence joins TRBV2 and TRBJ2-1; a weak D match, TRBD2 (6 bases). Germline V CDR1 and CDR2: SNHLY, FYNNEI. The ends were cut back, 5 bases at V and 3 bases at J, with 14 bases in the middle. CDR3 length: 15 residues. CDR3: CASSPSVLGYNEQFF. Written as DNA, the CDR3 is TGTGCCAGCAGTCCTAGCGTGTTGGGCTACAATGAGCAGTTCTTC.

The J gene is TRBJ2-1, the V gene TRBV19; TRBD2 matches 8 bases. Germline V gene sequence: CDR1 LNHDA, CDR2 SQIVND (reference sequence). With 2 bases clipped from V and 8 bases from J, the junction kept 8 bases outside the gene matches. The CDR3 is 15 residues long. In DNA, the CDR3 is TGTGCCAGTAGTATATCTGGGACTAGGACCGATGAGCAGTTCTTC. Residues: CASSISGTRTDEQFF.

J is TRBJ2-2 and V is TRBV28, with TRBD2 matching 10 bases. This CDR3 is built from 15 residues. Germline V lookup: CDR1 MDHEN, CDR2 SYDVKM. V lost 5 bases to trimming and J lost 8 bases; unmatched junction nucleotides: 8. CDR3 nucleotide sequence: TGTGCCAGCAGTACACAGCGGGGGGGAAGAGGGGAGCTGTTTTTT. Amino acid sequence: CASSTQRGGRGELFF.

The table lists this clone with a count of one. This chain links TRBV11-2 with TRBJ2-1; 9 positions match TRBD1. From germline, CDR1 is SGHAT and CDR2 FQNNGV. Germline trimming cut 5 bases from V and 9 bases from J; bases unmatched to any gene: 11. This CDR3 has 15 residues. The CDR3 spells CASSNTGGGGGEQFF. The CDR3 bases are TGTGCCAGCAGCAACACAGGGGGCGGAGGCGGTGAGCAGTTCTTC. Full variable domain (rest looked up from reference TRBV11-2 and TRBJ2-1): EAGVAQSPRYKIIEKRQSVAFWCNPISGHATLYWYQQILGQGPKLLIQFQNNGVVDDSQLPKDRFSAERLKGVDSTLKIQPAKLEDSAVYLCASSNTGGGGGEQFFGPGTRLTVL.

V is TRBV6-2 or TRBV6-3 and J is TRBJ1-5, with 8 bases lining up with TRBD1. Germline loops: CDR1 MNHEY, CDR2 SVGEGT. The CDR3 contains 15 residues. After removal of 5 bases from V and 3 bases from J, the junction contained 6 bases not matched to a gene. The chain's CDR3 is CASSMGQVNNQPQHF. In nucleotides, the CDR3 is TGTGCCAGCAGTATGGGACAGGTTAACAATCAGCCCCAGCATTTT.

V is TRBV27 and J is TRBJ2-1; TRBD2 aligns across 13 bases. The CDR3 is 19 residues long. The germline V gene has CDR1 MNHEY and CDR2 SMNVEV (reference sequence). Trimming at V came to 10 bases and at J to 1 base, leaving 16 bases not matched to a gene. For the CDR3, the DNA is TGTGCCACCACATCCGGGACTAGCGGGAATTTGGGGTCCTACAATGAGCAGTTCTTC. This encodes CATTSGTSGNLGSYNEQFF.

This chain connects TRBV7-2 to TRBJ1-6, with D unresolved. V was trimmed by 5 bases and J by 8 bases, leaving 10 bases between them. The V gene's germline CDR1 is SGHTA and CDR2 FQGNSA. The CDR3 totals 13 residues. The CDR3 sequence is CASSDGSYSPLHF. The CDR3 coding sequence is TGTGCCAGCAGCGACGGGTCATATTCACCCCTCCACTTT.

The V gene is TRBV9, the J gene TRBJ2-1, with D possibly matching TRBD1 (8 bases). Per germline, CDR1 SGDLS and CDR2 YYNGEE. The ends were cut back, 1 base at V and 6 bases at J, with 14 bases in the middle. The CDR3 is made up of 15 amino acids. The CDR3 protein is CASSVTGGESNEQFF. CDR3 DNA sequence: TGTGCCAGCAGCGTAACAGGGGGGGAGTCCAATGAGCAGTTCTTC. The entire variable domain, with the rest obtained from reference TRBV9 and TRBJ2-1, is as follows: DSGVTQTPKHLITATGQRVTLRCSPRSGDLSVYWYQQSLDQGLQFLIQYYNGEERAKGNILERFSAQQFPDLHSELNLSSLELGDSALYFCASSVTGGESNEQFFGPGTRLTVL.

This clone was observed once. The V gene is TRBV4-1, the J gene TRBJ2-7; D might be TRBD2 (6 bases). The V and J ends lost 1 base and 3 bases respectively, with 16 bases between them. There are 16 residues in the CDR3. Per germline, CDR1 MGHRA and CDR2 YSYEKL. CDR3 coding DNA: TGCGCCAGCAGCCAAGTCGCTATCGGGGGAAACTACGAGCAGTACTTC. It translates to CASSQVAIGGNYEQYF.

Here the CDR3 DNA reads TGTGCCAGTAGTGCGGACAGGGAAAGGGCTCAGCCCCAGCATTTT. It codes for CASSADRERAQPQHF. This sequence joins TRBV19 and TRBJ1-5; 8 bases fit TRBD1. This CDR3 contains 15 residues. Germline loops: CDR1 LNHDA, CDR2 SQIVND (reference sequence). Trimming at V came to 5 bases and at J to 6 bases, leaving 9 bases not matched to a gene.

This chain uses TRBV6-5 with TRBJ2-1; 8 positions match TRBD1. With 5 bases clipped from V and 10 bases from J, the junction kept 7 bases outside the gene matches. Germline CDR1 reads MNHEY; CDR2 reads SVGAGI. This CDR3 is 13 amino acids long. DNA for the CDR3: TGTGCCAGCAGTCGCACAGGGGACAGGGAGCAGTTCTTC. As protein: CASSRTGDREQFF.

The chain carries TRBV2 and TRBJ1-1; possible D gene TRBD1, 6 bases. With 7 bases removed from V and 4 bases from J, the gap between germline ends came to 10 bases. The CDR3 has 12 amino acids. The germline CDR1 and CDR2 sequences are SNHLY and FYNNEI. CDR3 nucleotides: TGTGCCAGCATGGGCAGGGGCACTGAAGCTTTCTTT. Protein: CASMGRGTEAFF. Combining the CDR3 with reference TRBV2 and TRBJ1-1 gives the whole variable domain EPEVTQTPSHQVTQMGQEVILRCVPISNHLYFYWYRQILGQKVEFLVSFYNNEISEKSEIFDDQFSVERPDGSNFTLKIRSTKLEDSAMYFCASMGRGTEAFFGQGTRLTVV.

V is TRBV29-1 and J is TRBJ2-2, with 7 bases fitting TRBD2. The CDR3 has 14 amino acids. Germline CDR1 SQVTM, CDR2 ANQGSEA. The V and J ends lost 3 bases and 2 bases, in that order; junction bases with no gene match: 3. The CDR3 loop reads CSVDGGTNTGELFF. The CDR3 nucleotides are TGCAGCGTTGACGGGGGGACCAACACCGGGGAGCTGTTTTTT.

The chain couples TRBV7-2 to TRBJ2-3, with TRBD2 identical over 13 bases. Germline values: CDR1 SGHTA, CDR2 FQGNSA. CDR3 size: 18 residues. Trimming at V came to 4 bases and at J to 1 base, leaving 8 bases not matched to a gene. Here the CDR3 DNA reads TGTGCCAGCAGCTCTGGGACTAGCGGGGCCCTTGGCACAGATACGCAGTATTTT. Amino acid sequence: CASSSGTSGALGTDTQYF.